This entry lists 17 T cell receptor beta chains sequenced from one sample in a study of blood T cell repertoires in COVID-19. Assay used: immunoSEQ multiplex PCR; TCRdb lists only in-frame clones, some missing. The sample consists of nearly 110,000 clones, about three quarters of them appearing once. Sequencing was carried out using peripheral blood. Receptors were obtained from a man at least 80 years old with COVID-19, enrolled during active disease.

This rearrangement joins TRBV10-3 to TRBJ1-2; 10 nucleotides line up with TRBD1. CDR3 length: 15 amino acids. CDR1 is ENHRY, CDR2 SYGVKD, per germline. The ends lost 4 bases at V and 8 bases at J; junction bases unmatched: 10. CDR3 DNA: TGTGCCATCAGTGGGCCTCCGGGACAGGGGAGCGGCTACACCTTC. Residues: CAISGPPGQGSGYTF.

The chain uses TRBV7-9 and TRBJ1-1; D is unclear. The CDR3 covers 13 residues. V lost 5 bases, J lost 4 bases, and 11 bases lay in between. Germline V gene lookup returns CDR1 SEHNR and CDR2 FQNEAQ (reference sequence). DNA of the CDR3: TGTGCCAGCAGCCCTGAACGGGGCACTGAAGCTTTCTTT. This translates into CASSPERGTEAFF.

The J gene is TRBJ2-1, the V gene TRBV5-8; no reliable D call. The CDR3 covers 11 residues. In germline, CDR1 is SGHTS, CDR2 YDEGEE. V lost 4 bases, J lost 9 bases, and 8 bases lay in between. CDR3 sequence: CASSPYSEQFF. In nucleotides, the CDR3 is TGTGCCAGCAGCCCTTATTCTGAGCAGTTCTTC.

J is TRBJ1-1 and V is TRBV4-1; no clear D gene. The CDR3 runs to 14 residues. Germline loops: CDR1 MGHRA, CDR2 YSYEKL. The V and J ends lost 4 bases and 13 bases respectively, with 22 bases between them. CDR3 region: CASSPSFSDGELFF. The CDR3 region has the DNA TGCGCCAGCAGCCCCTCCTTTTCTGACGGGGAGCTTTTCTTT.

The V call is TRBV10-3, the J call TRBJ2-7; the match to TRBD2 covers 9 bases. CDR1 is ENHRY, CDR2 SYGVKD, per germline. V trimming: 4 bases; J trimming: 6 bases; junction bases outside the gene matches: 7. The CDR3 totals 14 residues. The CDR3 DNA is TGTGCCATCAGTGCTAGCGGGACCGTCTCCGAGCAGTACTTC. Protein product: CAISASGTVSEQYF.

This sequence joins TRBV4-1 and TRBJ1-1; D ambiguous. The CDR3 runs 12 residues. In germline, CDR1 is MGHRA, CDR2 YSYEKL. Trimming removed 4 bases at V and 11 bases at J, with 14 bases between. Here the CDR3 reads CASSRTNSAAFF. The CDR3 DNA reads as TGCGCCAGCAGCCGAACTAACTCGGCGGCTTTCTTT.

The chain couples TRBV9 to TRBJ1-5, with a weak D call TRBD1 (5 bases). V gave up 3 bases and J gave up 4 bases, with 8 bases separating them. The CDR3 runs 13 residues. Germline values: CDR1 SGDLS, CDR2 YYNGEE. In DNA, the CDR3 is TGTGCCAGCAGCGAGGAGGGGAATCAGCCCCAGCATTTT. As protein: CASSEEGNQPQHF. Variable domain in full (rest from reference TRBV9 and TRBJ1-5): DSGVTQTPKHLITATGQRVTLRCSPRSGDLSVYWYQQSLDQGLQFLIQYYNGEERAKGNILERFSAQQFPDLHSELNLSSLELGDSALYFCASSEEGNQPQHFGDGTRLSIL.

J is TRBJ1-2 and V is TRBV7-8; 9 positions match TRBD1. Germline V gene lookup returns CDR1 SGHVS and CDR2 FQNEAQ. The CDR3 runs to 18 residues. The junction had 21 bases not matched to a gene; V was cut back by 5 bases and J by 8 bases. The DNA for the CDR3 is TGTGCCAGCAGCCTGGCACCGGGACAGGGAATAAGTAGTGGGGGCTACACCTTC. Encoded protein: CASSLAPGQGISSGGYTF.

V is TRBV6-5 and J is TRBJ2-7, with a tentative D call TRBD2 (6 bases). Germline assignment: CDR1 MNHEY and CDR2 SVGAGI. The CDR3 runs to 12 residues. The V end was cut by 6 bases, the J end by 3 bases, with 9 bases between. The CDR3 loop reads CASRGEDYEQYF. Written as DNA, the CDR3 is TGTGCCAGCAGGGGGGAGGACTACGAGCAGTACTTC.

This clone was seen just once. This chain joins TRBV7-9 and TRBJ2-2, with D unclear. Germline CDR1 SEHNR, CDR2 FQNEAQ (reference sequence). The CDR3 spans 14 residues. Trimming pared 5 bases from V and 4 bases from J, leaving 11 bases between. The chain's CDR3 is CASSLTTGTGELFF. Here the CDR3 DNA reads TGTGCCAGCAGCCTGACGACGGGCACCGGGGAGCTGTTTTTT.

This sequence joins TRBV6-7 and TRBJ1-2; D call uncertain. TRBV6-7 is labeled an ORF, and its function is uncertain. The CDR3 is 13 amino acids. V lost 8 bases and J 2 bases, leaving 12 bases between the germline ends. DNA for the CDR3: TGTGCCAGCCCGAGTCGAGGAAACTATGGCTACACCTTC. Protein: CASPSRGNYGYTF.

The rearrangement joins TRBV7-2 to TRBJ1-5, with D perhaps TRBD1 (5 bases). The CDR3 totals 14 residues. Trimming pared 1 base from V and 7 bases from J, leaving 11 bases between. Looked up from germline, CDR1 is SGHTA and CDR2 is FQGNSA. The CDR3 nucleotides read TGTGCCAGCAGCTTAGGACAGCGGGACCAGCCCCAGCATTTT. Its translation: CASSLGQRDQPQHF.

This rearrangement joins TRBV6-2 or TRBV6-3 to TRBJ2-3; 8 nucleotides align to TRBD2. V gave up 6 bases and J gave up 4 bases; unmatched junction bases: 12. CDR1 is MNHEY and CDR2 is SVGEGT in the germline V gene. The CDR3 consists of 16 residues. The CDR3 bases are TGTGCCAGCAGCTCCCTTGGGAGCGGGAGAGCAGATACGCAGTATTTT. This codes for CASSSLGSGRADTQYF.

The CDR3: CASSQMDRGGNEKLFF. CDR3 coding DNA: TGCGCCAGCAGCCAAATGGACAGGGGGGGTAATGAAAAACTGTTTTTT. The V and J genes are TRBV4-1 and TRBJ1-4, with 10 bases identical to TRBD1. This CDR3 has 16 amino acids. V lost 2 bases to trimming and J lost 4 bases; unmatched junction nucleotides: 4. Per germline, CDR1 MGHRA and CDR2 YSYEKL.

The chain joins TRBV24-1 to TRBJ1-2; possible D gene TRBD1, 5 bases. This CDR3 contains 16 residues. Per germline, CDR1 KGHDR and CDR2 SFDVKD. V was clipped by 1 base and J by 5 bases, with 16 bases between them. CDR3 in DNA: TGTGCCACCAGTGATTTAATGGCCGGGGGGATTTATGGCTACACCTTC. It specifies CATSDLMAGGIYGYTF.

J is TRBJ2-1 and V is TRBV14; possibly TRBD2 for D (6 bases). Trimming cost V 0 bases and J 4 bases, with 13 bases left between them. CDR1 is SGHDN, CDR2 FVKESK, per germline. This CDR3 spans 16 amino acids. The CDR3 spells CASSQDYNLAYNEQFF. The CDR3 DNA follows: TGTGCCAGCAGCCAAGATTACAACCTAGCGTACAATGAGCAGTTCTTC. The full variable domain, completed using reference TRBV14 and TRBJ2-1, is EAGVTQFPSHSVIEKGQTVTLRCDPISGHDNLYWYRRVMGKEIKFLLHFVKESKQDESGMPNNRFLAERTGGTYSTLKVQPAELEDSGVYFCASSQDYNLAYNEQFFGPGTRLTVL.

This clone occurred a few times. CDR3 bases: TGTGCCAGCAGCATTAGTCCGCAGAACACTGAAGCTTTCTTT. Translation gives CASSISPQNTEAFF. The chain couples TRBV7-3 to TRBJ1-1; no reliable D call. The CDR3 runs to 14 residues. Germline CDR1 SGHTA, CDR2 FQGTGA. Between the trimmed V and J ends, which lost 5 bases and 1 base, there was a span of 11 bases.